This T cell receptor beta chain was identified in a study of T cell responses to AZD1222 COVID-19 vaccine (dated by TCRdb to the early 2020s). For the wider study: TCR sequencing was performed for about 240 trial participants, of whom 200 to 220 were given two doses of AZD1222 and around 26 were given two doses of MenACWY control vaccine. Trial participants were enrolled into age subgroups of 18-55, 56-69 and 70-plus years, which contained roughly 150, 30 and 60 TCR-sequenced participants, respectively. Broad study findings and their caveats: Nearly half of unique spike-specific TCRs reportedly recognized epitopes outside regions mutated in the B.1.351 and B.1.1.7 variants. After two AZD1222 doses, spike-specific TCR breadth and depth were significantly higher than at day 0 and than in MenACWY recipients. Participants were mostly white British, with more females than males. The authors suggested clonal diversity may have been underestimated. No day 14 peak-response samples were available, so repertoires were characterized only after the peak T cell response. Conclusions about previously exposed vaccinees were limited because only a handful of AZD1222 recipients were SARS-CoV-2 seropositive at baseline. Vaccine-associated CD4 TCRs spanned the whole spike protein, with dominant responses in regions 160-218 and 743-854. The 56-69-year group was small, and its depth increase did not reach significance, likely because of low power.

With regard to this clone: Its binding antigen is unknown. No qualities accompany the bases; no much larger clone lies one base away.

The time point label, read with the paper, signifies: about 28 days (+/-7) after the second vaccine dose. AZD1222 recipients given second doses at about 4 weeks or at about 12 weeks were pooled, since spike-specific TCR depth and breadth were not found to differ between the two schedules. The vaccinee samples were drawn from two UK trials, COV001 and COV002, one of which was a single-blind randomized controlled phase 2/3 trial testing AZD1222 (ChAdOx1 nCoV-19) in healthy adults. For TCRbeta chain sequencing, PBMC samples were collected from trial participants at day 0 and at day 28 after the second dose. The CDR3 regions of human TCRbeta chains were subjected to immunosequencing. Under the source paper's analysis protocol: Repertoire TCRs were checked for matches against a reference library of SARS-CoV-2-specific TCRs that had been generated using the MIRA antigen-specificity platform. Breadth was defined as the fraction of unique TCRs that were SARS-CoV-2-associated, and depth was defined as the fraction of total T cells that were SARS-CoV-2-associated. Using the MIRA data, each spike-specific TCR was mapped to the spike region that the TCR reacts to and placed in a CD4 or CD8 class. Log10-transformed breadth and depth values were compared by one-way ANOVA with Sidak's multiple comparisons tests. TCRdb mirrors the immuneACCESS table, restricted to in-frame sequences. Some clones are absent from its copies; in checked studies, under half trace to an unresolved V gene, and the reason for the others is unknown. V and J calls and clone size are as listed in that table; D and trimming were resolved from the DNA. The sample includes roughly 93,000 clones, with about nine tenths observed a single time. The top ten hold roughly 5% of the sample.

The junction shows trimming of 0 bases on V and 2 bases on J, and the gene matches do not reach 6 bases of it. The germline V gene specifies KGHSH as CDR1 and LQKENI as CDR2. The CDR3 runs 16 amino acids, cysteine and phenylalanine included. Left in the record is the CDR3 DNA by itself, 48 bases read in frame from the first base. Recombination linked TRBV18 to TRBJ1-1, and TRBD1 matches 7 of the central bases. This receptor was obtained from an adult who received the AZD1222 COVID-19 vaccine. The sample in question was peripheral blood, obtained 28 days after the second AZD1222 dose. This receptor has the CDR3 CASSPPLTGANTEAFF. The DNA sequence follows: TGTGCCAGCTCACCACCGTTAACAGGGGCTAACACTGAAGCTTTCTTT.